This T cell receptor (beta chain) emerged from a study of cytomegalovirus exposure and HLA in healthy donors. Using immunoSEQ multiplex PCR, the repertoire was profiled, and TCRdb retains in-frame clones only, with some absent. The data show approximately 82,000 clones, about 92% seen once. The CDR3 is made up of 15 amino acids. Germline V gene data show CDR1 as KGHSH and CDR2 as LQKENI. Trimming removed 0 bases at V and 1 base at J, with 9 bases between. The specimen was PBMCs. This receptor was identified in a young man in good health and CMV-seronegative. The chain is built from TRBV18 and TRBJ2-5; weak D call: TRBD1 (6 bases). The CDR3 nucleotides are TGTGCCAGCTCACCACCGAACAGGGCCCAAGAGACCCAGTACTTC. Its protein is CASSPPNRAQETQYF.